This TCR beta chain was profiled in a study of blood T cell repertoires in COVID-19. Overall study context: From the United States, Italy and Spain came samples of acute and convalescent COVID-19. Sources were T cells, B-cell-depleted T cells, or PBMCs; the material itself was cDNA or gDNA.

TCRdb's copy holds only in-frame clones and misses some; the assay was immunoSEQ multiplex PCR. Here the sample spans about 140,000 clones, about 86% being singletons. The sample comprised peripheral blood. This sequence was found in an older woman with acute or convalescent COVID-19.

The CDR3 loop is CASSPGQGAASTDTQYF. Written as DNA, the CDR3 is TGTGCCAGCTCACCGGGACAGGGGGCCGCCAGCACAGATACGCAGTATTTT. The rearrangement uses TRBV18 and TRBJ2-3; 12 nucleotides match TRBD1. The trim removed 3 bases at V and 0 bases at J, leaving 4 bases unmatched. The CDR3 consists of 17 residues. Germline CDR1 reads KGHSH; CDR2 reads LQKENI.